The source of this T cell receptor (beta chain) is a study of molecular identifiers for immune sequencing clone quantification. Findings and caveats of the study: The study found clones above 20 RNA copies held over 99% of effector molecules and under 1% in naive cells. Barcode sharing among identical TCR molecules could make large clones appear smaller.

Naive CD8 libraries were made from roughly 20,000 to 1,000,000 sorted cells, and they used 10%, 30% or 50% RNA. This CDR3 is 14 amino acids long. The germline CDR1 and CDR2 sequences are PRHDT and FYEKMQ (reference sequence). In the case of this clonotype: Its antigen is undetermined. An end of the junction does not agree with germline; a read error may underlie this.

TCRdb redid the calling of the PCR reads with MiXCR, one entry per CDR3 protein. The table includes under 800,000 distinct CDR3 sequences, over 25% detected once. The chain has TRBV13 and TRBJ2-5; TRBD1 matches at 8 bases. The receptor was derived from a human donor in good health. Some libraries in this study had Jurkat cell RNA spiked in. Sequenced material: naive CD8+ T cells from blood, with Jurkat cell RNA spiked in. The subset is: FACS-sorted CD8+CD4-CCR7+CD45RA+ naive T cells. The CDR3 is CASSSDRGQGTQYF. The CDR3 DNA reads as TGTGCCAGCAGCTCAGACAGGGGCCAAGGGACCCAGTACTTC.